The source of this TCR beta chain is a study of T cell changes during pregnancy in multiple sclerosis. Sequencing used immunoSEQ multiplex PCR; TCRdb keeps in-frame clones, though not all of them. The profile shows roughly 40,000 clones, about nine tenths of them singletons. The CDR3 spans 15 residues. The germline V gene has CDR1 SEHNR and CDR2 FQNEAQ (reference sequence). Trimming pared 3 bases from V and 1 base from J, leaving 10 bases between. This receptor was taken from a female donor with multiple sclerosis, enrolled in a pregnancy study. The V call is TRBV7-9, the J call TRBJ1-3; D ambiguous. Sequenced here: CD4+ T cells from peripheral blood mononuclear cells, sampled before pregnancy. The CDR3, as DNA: TGTGCCAGCAGCTTGGAGGGAACATCTGGAAACACCATATATTTT. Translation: CASSLEGTSGNTIYF.